A single sample is the source of the 16 T cell receptor beta chains below, sequenced in a study of blood T cell repertoires in COVID-19. Assay used: immunoSEQ multiplex PCR; TCRdb lists only in-frame clones, some missing. The repertoire holds under 200,000 clones, with about nine tenths as singletons. Sequencing used peripheral blood. All receptors come from a man aged 18 to 29 with active or convalescent COVID-19.

The rearrangement uses TRBV5-4 and TRBJ1-1; TRBD1 aligns across 7 bases. There are 16 residues in the CDR3. With V trimmed by 0 bases and J by 3 bases, 8 bases remained unmatched. CDR1 and CDR2 from the germline V gene are SGHNT and YYREEE (reference sequence). DNA of the CDR3: TGTGCCAGCAGCTTGGGTTACAGGGGCCGCGACACTGAAGCTTTCTTT. This translates into CASSLGYRGRDTEAFF. The variable domain in full, with the rest retrieved from reference TRBV5-4 and TRBJ1-1, is ETGVTQSPTHLIKTRGQQVTLRCSSQSGHNTVSWYQQALGQGPQFIFQYYREEENGRGNFPPRFSGLQFPNYSSELNVNALELDDSALYLCASSLGYRGRDTEAFFGQGTRLTVV.

CDR3 DNA sequence: TGTGCCATCAGTGGTTCCCTAGCGGGAGCTAGCACAGATACGCAGTATTTT. Its translation is CAISGSLAGASTDTQYF. The chain recombines TRBV10-3 with TRBJ2-3; 10 nucleotides agree with TRBD2. This CDR3 contains 17 residues. Germline V CDR1 and CDR2: ENHRY, SYGVKD. The V gene end was trimmed by 4 bases and the J gene end by 0 bases; junction bases not matched to a gene: 7.

The chain recombines TRBV7-2 with TRBJ2-1, with 7 bases identical to TRBD1. The CDR3 runs 14 residues. Germline trimming cut 3 bases from V and 5 bases from J; bases unmatched to any gene: 4. Germline V gene lookup returns CDR1 SGHTA and CDR2 FQGNSA. The CDR3 loop is CASSFRDRHNEQFF. CDR3 DNA: TGTGCCAGCAGCTTTCGGGACAGACACAATGAGCAGTTCTTC.

In this sample, this clone turned up once. This rearrangement joins TRBV5-6 to TRBJ1-1; 7 nucleotides match TRBD1. Germline lookup yields CDR1 SGHDT and CDR2 YYEEEE. The CDR3 loop spans 18 amino acids. V dropped 1 base and J dropped 0; count of bases not matched to a gene: 12. The CDR3 reads CASSLLQGSIGLNTEAFF. The CDR3, as DNA: TGTGCCAGCAGCTTGCTACAGGGGTCTATTGGTCTGAACACTGAAGCTTTCTTT.

The rearrangement links TRBV30 to TRBJ2-3, with 11 bases fitting TRBD2. From germline, CDR1 is GTSNPN and CDR2 SVGIG (reference sequence). With 3 bases clipped from V and 2 bases from J, the junction kept 1 base outside the gene matches. The CDR3 is 14 amino acids. CDR3 sequence reads: CAWRTSGATDTQYF. The CDR3 nucleotides are TGTGCCTGGAGGACTAGCGGGGCCACAGATACGCAGTATTTT.

V and J are TRBV6-6 and TRBJ2-6; possibly TRBD1 for D (5 bases). V lost 5 bases, J lost 4 bases, and 15 bases lay in between. There are 16 residues in the CDR3. The germline gives CDR1 MNHNY, CDR2 SVGAGI (reference sequence). This CDR3 is CASSGTPGSGANVLTF. CDR3 DNA: TGTGCCAGCAGTGGAACCCCAGGGTCCGGGGCCAACGTCCTGACTTTC.

This clone was found once. V and J are TRBV3-1 (or the pseudogene TRBV3-2) and TRBJ1-2, with D unresolved. The germline V gene has CDR1 LGHDT and CDR2 YNNKEL (reference sequence). This CDR3 has 15 residues. Trimming shortened V by 0 bases and J by 1 base, and 9 bases separated the two germline ends. The CDR3, as DNA: TGTGCCAGCAGCCAAGATCTTATGAGTAACTATGGCTACACCTTC. Amino acids: CASSQDLMSNYGYTF.

The chain carries TRBV30 and TRBJ2-2; 7 nucleotides line up with TRBD2. This CDR3 spans 17 amino acids. V lost 4 bases and J lost 4; bases outside the gene matches: 15. Germline lookup yields CDR1 GTSNPN and CDR2 SVGIG (reference sequence). CDR3 amino acids: CAWNTWNPGGGTGELFF. In DNA form, the CDR3 reads TGTGCCTGGAATACATGGAATCCGGGAGGCGGCACCGGGGAGCTGTTTTTT.

The V call is TRBV9, the J call TRBJ2-5; 10 positions agree with TRBD2. The length of the CDR3 is 15 residues. V trimming: 1 base; J trimming: 4 bases; junction bases outside the gene matches: 4. Per the germline V gene, CDR1 is SGDLS and CDR2 is YYNGEE. CDR3 sequence reads: CASSVTGTSVETQYF. For the CDR3, the DNA is TGTGCCAGCAGCGTAACCGGGACTAGCGTAGAGACCCAGTACTTC. The complete variable domain, with remaining parts taken from reference TRBV9 and TRBJ2-5, reads DSGVTQTPKHLITATGQRVTLRCSPRSGDLSVYWYQQSLDQGLQFLIQYYNGEERAKGNILERFSAQQFPDLHSELNLSSLELGDSALYFCASSVTGTSVETQYFGPGTRLLVL.

The chain uses TRBV27 and TRBJ2-7, with TRBD1 matching 11 bases. Germline V gene data show CDR1 as MNHEY and CDR2 as SMNVEV (reference sequence). The CDR3 covers 14 residues. The ends lost 4 bases at V and 2 bases at J; junction bases unmatched: 1. The CDR3 region is CASSWTGGTYEQYF. Written as DNA, the CDR3 is TGTGCCAGCAGTTGGACAGGGGGCACCTACGAGCAGTACTTC.

The V gene is TRBV30, the J gene TRBJ1-6; D gene ambiguous. Looked up from germline, CDR1 is GTSNPN and CDR2 is SVGIG (reference sequence). Between the trimmed V and J ends, which lost 3 bases and 8 bases, there was a span of 17 bases. CDR3 size: 15 residues. The CDR3 coding sequence is TGTGCCTGGAGCCAGAGGCGGGATAGGGATTCACCCCTCCACTTT. This codes for CAWSQRRDRDSPLHF.

This rearrangement joins TRBV5-6 to TRBJ1-5; D gene ambiguous. The CDR3 sequence is 13 residues long. Germline values: CDR1 SGHDT, CDR2 YYEEEE. V was pared by 1 base and J by 3 bases, with 5 bases between. The CDR3 DNA reads TGTGCCAGCAGCTTGTTTCACAATCAGCCCCAGCATTTT. Residues: CASSLFHNQPQHF.

The chain combines TRBV5-4 with TRBJ2-7, with TRBD2 as a possible D gene (6 bases). Germline assignment: CDR1 SGHNT and CDR2 YYREEE (reference sequence). The CDR3 is made up of 14 amino acids. V was trimmed by 4 bases and J by 7 bases, leaving 18 bases between them. CDR3 in amino acids: CASSPGDSPEEQYF. CDR3 bases: TGTGCCAGCAGCCCGGGGGACTCCCCCGAGGAGCAGTACTTC. The variable domain in full, completed from reference TRBV5-4 and TRBJ2-7, reads ETGVTQSPTHLIKTRGQQVTLRCSSQSGHNTVSWYQQALGQGPQFIFQYYREEENGRGNFPPRFSGLQFPNYSSELNVNALELDDSALYLCASSPGDSPEEQYFGPGTRLTVT.

This clone was counted only a few times. The chain joins TRBV4-1 to TRBJ1-5, with D perhaps matching TRBD1 (5 bases). The CDR3 contains 19 residues. Trimming removed 4 bases from V and 3 bases from J, with 25 bases in between. The germline gives CDR1 MGHRA, CDR2 YSYEKL. The CDR3 nucleotides read TGCGCCAGCAGCCTAGAGGGGTCTAGGGGAAGCGGGTTCAATCAGCCCCAGCATTTT. It translates to CASSLEGSRGSGFNQPQHF.

This chain uses TRBV20-1 with TRBJ2-7; 15 nucleotides match TRBD2. The junction had 4 bases not matched to a gene; V was cut back by 3 bases and J by 4 bases. From germline, CDR1 is DFQATT and CDR2 SNEGSKA (reference sequence). This CDR3 has 15 residues. The CDR3 protein is CSASPGTSGGYEQYF. In DNA form, the CDR3 reads TGCAGTGCTAGTCCCGGGACTAGCGGGGGGTACGAGCAGTACTTC.

V gene TRBV5-4 combines with J gene TRBJ1-1; D possibly corresponds to TRBD1 (6 bases). This CDR3 is built from 14 residues. Trimming removed 3 bases at V and 3 bases at J, with 12 bases between. Germline V gene lookup returns CDR1 SGHNT and CDR2 YYREEE (reference sequence). CDR3 loop: CASSSRGRDTEAFF. The CDR3 DNA is TGTGCCAGCAGCTCGAGGGGGAGGGACACTGAAGCTTTCTTT.